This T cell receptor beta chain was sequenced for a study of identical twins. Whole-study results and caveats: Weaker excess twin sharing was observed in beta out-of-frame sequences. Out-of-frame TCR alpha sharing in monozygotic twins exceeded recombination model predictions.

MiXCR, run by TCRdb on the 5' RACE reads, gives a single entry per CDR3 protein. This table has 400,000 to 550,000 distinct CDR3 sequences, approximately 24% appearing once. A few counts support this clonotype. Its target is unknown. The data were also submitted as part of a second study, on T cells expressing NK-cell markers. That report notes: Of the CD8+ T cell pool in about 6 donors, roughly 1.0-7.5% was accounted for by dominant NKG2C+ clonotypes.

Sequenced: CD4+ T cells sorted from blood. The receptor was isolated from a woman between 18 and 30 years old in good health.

The CDR3: CASSLGERGAPTDTQYF. The CDR3 region has the DNA TGCGCCAGCAGCTTGGGCGAGCGGGGGGCCCCCACAGATACGCAGTATTTT. The chain carries TRBV5-1 and TRBJ2-3, with 9 bases lining up with TRBD2. Germline V gene data show CDR1 as SGHRS and CDR2 as YFSETQ. The ends lost 0 bases at V and 2 bases at J; junction bases unmatched: 7. The CDR3 loop spans 17 amino acids. Based on the CDR3 plus reference TRBV5-1 and TRBJ2-3, the full variable domain is KAGVTQTPRYLIKTRGQQVTLSCSPISGHRSVSWYQQTPGQGLQFLFEYFSETQRNKGNFPGRFSGRQFSNSRSEMNVSTLELGDSALYLCASSLGERGAPTDTQYFGPGTRLTVL.